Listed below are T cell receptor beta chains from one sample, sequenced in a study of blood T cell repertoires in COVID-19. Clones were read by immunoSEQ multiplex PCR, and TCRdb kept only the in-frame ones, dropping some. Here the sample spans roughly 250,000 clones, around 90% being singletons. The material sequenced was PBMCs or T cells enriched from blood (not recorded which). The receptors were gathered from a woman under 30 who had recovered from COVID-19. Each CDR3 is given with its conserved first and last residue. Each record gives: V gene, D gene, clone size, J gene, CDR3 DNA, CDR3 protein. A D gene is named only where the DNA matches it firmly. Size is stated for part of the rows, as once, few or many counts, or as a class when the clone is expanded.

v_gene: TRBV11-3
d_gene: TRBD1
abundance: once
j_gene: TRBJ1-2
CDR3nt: TGTGCCAGCAGCGCAAGAGGGACAGAAGGGAACTATGGCTACACCTTC
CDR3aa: CASSARGTEGNYGYTF

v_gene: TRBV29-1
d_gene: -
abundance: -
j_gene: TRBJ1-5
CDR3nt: TGCAGCGTTGCGTCACAGATTGATCAGCCCCAGCATTTT
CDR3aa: CSVASQIDQPQHF

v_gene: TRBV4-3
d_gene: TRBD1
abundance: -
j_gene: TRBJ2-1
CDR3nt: TGCGCCAGCAGCCAAGATCTTGTCCGGACAGGGGGCTCGGAGCAGTTCTTC
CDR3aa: CASSQDLVRTGGSEQFF

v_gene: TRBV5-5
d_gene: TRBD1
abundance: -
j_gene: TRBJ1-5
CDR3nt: TGTGCCAGCAGCTTGGGACGGGACAGGGGTTCTCAGCCCCAGCATTTT
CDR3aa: CASSLGRDRGSQPQHF

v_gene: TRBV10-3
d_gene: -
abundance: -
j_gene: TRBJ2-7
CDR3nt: TGTGCCATCAGTGACCAGGGTCGGAACTACGAGCAGTACTTC
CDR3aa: CAISDQGRNYEQYF

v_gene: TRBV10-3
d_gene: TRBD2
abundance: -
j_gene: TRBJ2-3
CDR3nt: TGTGCCATCAGTCCCCTAGCGGGAAAGACAGATACGCAGTATTTT
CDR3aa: CAISPLAGKTDTQYF

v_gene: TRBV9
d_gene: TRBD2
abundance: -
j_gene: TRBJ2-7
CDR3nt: TGTGCCAGCAGCGTAGATCCGGGAGGCTACGAGCAGTACTTC
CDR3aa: CASSVDPGGYEQYF

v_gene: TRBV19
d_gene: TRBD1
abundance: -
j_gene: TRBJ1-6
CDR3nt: TGTGCCAGTACCATGGGGCCGACAGGGATGACTAATTCACCCCTCCACTTT
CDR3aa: CASTMGPTGMTNSPLHF

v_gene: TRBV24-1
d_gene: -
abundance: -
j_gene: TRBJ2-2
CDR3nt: TGTGCCACACTGGGACAGAACACCGGGGAGCTGTTTTTT
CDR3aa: CATLGQNTGELFF

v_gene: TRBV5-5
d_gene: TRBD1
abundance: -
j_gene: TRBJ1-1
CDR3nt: TGTGCCAGCAGAAAACAGGGGGCTCTGGGGAACACTGAAGCTTTCTTT
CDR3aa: CASRKQGALGNTEAFF

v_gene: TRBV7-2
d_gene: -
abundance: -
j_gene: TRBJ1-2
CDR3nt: TGTGCCAGCAGCATCCGACAGCGAACAAACTATGGCTACACCTTC
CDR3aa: CASSIRQRTNYGYTF

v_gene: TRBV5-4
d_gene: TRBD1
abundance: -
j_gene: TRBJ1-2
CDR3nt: TGTGCCAGCAGCACGCAGGGGGCGGGGGGCTACACCTTC
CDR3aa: CASSTQGAGGYTF

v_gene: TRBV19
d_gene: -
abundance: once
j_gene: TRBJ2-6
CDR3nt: TGTGCCAGTATGAGGACTTCTGGGGCCAACGTCCTGACTTTC
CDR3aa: CASMRTSGANVLTF

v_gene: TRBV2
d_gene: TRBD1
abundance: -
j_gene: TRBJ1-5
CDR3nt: TGTGCCAGCAGGCGACAGGGGGACACGCCCCAGCATTTT
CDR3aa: CASRRQGDTPQHF

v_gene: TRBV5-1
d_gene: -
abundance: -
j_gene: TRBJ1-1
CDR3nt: TGCGCCAGCAGCTTGGCGTCAGGTAACACTGAAGCTTTCTTT
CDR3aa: CASSLASGNTEAFF

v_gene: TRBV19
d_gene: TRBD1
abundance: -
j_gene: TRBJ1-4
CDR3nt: TGTGCCAGTAGTATCAAGACAGGGGGTAATGAAAAACTGTTTTTT
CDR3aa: CASSIKTGGNEKLFF

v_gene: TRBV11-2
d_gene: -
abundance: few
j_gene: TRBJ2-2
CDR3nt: TGTGCCAGCAGCTTCTGGAGGGAGTCCGGGGAGCTGTTTTTT
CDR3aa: CASSFWRESGELFF

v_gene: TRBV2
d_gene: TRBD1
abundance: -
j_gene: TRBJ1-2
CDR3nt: TGTGCCAGCAGGCCACAGGGGGCGCGTATCTATGGCTACACCTTC
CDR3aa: CASRPQGARIYGYTF

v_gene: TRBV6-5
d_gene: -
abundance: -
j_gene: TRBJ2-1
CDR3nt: TGTGCCAGCAGCCTTTGGAGCTCCTACAATGAGCAGTTCTTC
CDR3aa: CASSLWSSYNEQFF

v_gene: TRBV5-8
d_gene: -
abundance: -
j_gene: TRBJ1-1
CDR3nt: TGTGCCAGCAGCCTAGGAGCTTGGGAAGCTTTCTTT
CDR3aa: CASSLGAWEAFF

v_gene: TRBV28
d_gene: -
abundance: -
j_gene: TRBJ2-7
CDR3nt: TGTGCCAGCAGTTTGTTCGGCGGGAACTACGAGCAGTACTTC
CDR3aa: CASSLFGGNYEQYF

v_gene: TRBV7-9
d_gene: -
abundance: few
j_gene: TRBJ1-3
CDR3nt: TGTGCCAGCAGCTTAGCCGGTGGAAACACCATATATTTT
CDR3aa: CASSLAGGNTIYF

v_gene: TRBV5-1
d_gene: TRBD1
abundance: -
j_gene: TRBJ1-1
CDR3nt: TGCGCCAGTACACAGGGGGCGAACACTGAAGCTTTCTTT
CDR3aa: CASTQGANTEAFF

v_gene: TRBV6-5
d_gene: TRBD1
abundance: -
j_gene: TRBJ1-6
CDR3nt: TGTGCCAGCAGTCAACAGGGGGCTCGGGATTCACCCCTCCACTTT
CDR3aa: CASSQQGARDSPLHF

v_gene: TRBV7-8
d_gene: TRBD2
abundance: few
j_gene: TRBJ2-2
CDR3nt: TGTGCCAGCAGCTTACCACTAGCGGGAGGGGTCACCGGGGAGCTGTTTTTT
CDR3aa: CASSLPLAGGVTGELFF

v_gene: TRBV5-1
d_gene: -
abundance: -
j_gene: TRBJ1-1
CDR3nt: TGCGCCAGCAGCTTGATTGGGGCCGGGGAAGCTTTCTTT
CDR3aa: CASSLIGAGEAFF

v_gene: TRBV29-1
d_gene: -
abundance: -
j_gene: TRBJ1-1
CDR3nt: TGCAGCGTTGAAGGTCCTAGGGCTTTCTTT
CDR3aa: CSVEGPRAFF

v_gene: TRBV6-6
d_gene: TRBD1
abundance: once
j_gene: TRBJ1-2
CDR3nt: TGTGCCAGCCAGGACAGGGTTCACTATGGCTACACCTTC
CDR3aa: CASQDRVHYGYTF

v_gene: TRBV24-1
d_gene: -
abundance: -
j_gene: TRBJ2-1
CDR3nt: TGTGCCACCAGTGACAGATCCTACAATGAGCAGTTCTTC
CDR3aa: CATSDRSYNEQFF

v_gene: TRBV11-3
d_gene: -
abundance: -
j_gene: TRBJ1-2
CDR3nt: TGTGCCAGCAGCTCTACTGGAGCCGGCTACACCTTC
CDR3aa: CASSSTGAGYTF

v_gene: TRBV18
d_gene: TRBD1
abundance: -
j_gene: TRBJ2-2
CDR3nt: TGTGCCAGCTCACCACCGACAGGGGCCGGGGAGCTGTTTTTT
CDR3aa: CASSPPTGAGELFF

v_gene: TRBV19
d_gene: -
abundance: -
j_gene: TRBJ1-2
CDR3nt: TGTGCCAGTAGTCGACCCGGACAGACGACAAAAACACTCTATGGCTACACCTTC
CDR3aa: CASSRPGQTTKTLYGYTF

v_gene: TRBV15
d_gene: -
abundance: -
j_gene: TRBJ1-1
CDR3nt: TGTGCGTCCAAGGAGTTCAGGGGGAACACTGAAGCTTTCTTT
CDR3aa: CASKEFRGNTEAFF

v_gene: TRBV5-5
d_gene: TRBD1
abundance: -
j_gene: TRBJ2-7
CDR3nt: TGTGCCAGCAGCTCGGACAGGGGGGGCTACGAGCAGTACTTC
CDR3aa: CASSSDRGGYEQYF

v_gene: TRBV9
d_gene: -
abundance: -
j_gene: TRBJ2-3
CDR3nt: TGTGCCAGCAGCGGAGACGCGGCTTCTAGCACAGATACGCAGTATTTT
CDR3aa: CASSGDAASSTDTQYF

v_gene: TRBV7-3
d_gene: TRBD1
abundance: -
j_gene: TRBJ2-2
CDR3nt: TGTGCCAGCAGCCGACCGGGACAGGGGGGAACCGGGGAGCTGTTTTTT
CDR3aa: CASSRPGQGGTGELFF

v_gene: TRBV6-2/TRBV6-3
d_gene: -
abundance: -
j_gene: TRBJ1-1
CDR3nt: TGTGCCAGCAGCCTACGTCCAGGGGAAACTGAAGCTTTCTTT
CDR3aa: CASSLRPGETEAFF

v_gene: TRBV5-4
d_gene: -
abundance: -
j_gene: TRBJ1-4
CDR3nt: TGTGCCAGCAGCGAGGGGGGGGCGAGCGATGAAAAACTGTTTTTT
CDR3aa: CASSEGGASDEKLFF

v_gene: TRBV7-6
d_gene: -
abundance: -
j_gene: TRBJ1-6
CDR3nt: TGTGCCAGCAGCACACCGACAGGAGAATTGAATTCACCCCTCCACTTT
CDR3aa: CASSTPTGELNSPLHF

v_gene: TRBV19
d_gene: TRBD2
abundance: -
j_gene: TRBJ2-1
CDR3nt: TGTGCCAGTAGTCCATCACCGGGACTAGCGGGGGGGAACAATGAGCAGTTCTTC
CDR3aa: CASSPSPGLAGGNNEQFF

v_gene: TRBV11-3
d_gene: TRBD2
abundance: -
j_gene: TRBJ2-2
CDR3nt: TGTGCCAGCAGGCTAGCGGGAGGCGGTAACACCGGGGAGCTGTTTTTT
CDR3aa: CASRLAGGGNTGELFF

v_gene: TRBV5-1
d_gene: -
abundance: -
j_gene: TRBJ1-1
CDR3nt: TGCGCCAGCCGATGGAGGGAGAACACTGAAGCTTTCTTT
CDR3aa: CASRWRENTEAFF

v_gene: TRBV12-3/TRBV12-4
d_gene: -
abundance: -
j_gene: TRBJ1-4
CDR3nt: TGTGCCAGCAGTTTACGGGATGAAAAACTGTTTTTT
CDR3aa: CASSLRDEKLFF

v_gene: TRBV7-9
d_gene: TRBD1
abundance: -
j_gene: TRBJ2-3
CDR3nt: TGTGCCAGCGCTACAGGGGGCCTGAGAGATACGCAGTATTTT
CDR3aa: CASATGGLRDTQYF

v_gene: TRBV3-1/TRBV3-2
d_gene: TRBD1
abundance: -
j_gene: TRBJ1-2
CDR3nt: TGTGCCAGCAGCCAAGAGTACAGGGGGCTTATTGGGCAGTATGGCTACACCTTC
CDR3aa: CASSQEYRGLIGQYGYTF

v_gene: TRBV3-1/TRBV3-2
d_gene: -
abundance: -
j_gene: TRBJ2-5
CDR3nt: TGTGCCAGCAGCCAATCCACTAGAGAAGAGACCCAGTACTTC
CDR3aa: CASSQSTREETQYF

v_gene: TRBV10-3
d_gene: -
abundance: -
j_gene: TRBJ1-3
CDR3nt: TGTGCCATCAGTGAGTCCGACAGGGGAAACACCATATATTTT
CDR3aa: CAISESDRGNTIYF

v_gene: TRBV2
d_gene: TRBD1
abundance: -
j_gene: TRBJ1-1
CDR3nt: TGTGCCAGCATCAGGGGGTCTGGGAACACTGAAGCTTTCTTT
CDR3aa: CASIRGSGNTEAFF

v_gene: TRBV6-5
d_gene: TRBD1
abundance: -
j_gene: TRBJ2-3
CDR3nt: TGTGCCAGCACCGAGACCGGGACAGATGGGGATACGCAGTATTTT
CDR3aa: CASTETGTDGDTQYF

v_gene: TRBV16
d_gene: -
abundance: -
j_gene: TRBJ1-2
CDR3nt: TGTGCCAGCAGCCAACCAGGGAACTATGGCTACACCTTC
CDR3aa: CASSQPGNYGYTF

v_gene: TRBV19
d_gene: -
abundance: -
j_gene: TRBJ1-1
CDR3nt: TGTGCCAGTAGTGTTACCTGGGGGCGGACCACTGAAGCTTTCTTT
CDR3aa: CASSVTWGRTTEAFF